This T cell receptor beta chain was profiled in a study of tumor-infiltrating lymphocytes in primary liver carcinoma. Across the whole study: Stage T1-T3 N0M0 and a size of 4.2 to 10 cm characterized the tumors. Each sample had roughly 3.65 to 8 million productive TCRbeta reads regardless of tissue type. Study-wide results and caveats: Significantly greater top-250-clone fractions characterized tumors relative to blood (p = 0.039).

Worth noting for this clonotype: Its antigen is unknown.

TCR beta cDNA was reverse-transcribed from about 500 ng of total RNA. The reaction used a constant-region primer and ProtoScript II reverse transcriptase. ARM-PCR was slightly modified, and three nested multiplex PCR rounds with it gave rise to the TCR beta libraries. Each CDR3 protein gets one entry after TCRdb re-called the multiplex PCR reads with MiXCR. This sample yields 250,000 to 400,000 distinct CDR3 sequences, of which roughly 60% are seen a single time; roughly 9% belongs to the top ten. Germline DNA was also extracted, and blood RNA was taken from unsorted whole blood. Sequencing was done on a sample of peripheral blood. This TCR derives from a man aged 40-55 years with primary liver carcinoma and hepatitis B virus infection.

CDR3: CASNHEAKYEQYF. The CDR3 coding sequence is TGCGCCAGCAACCATGAGGCAAAATACGAGCAGTACTTC. The chain joins TRBV4-3 to TRBJ2-7; D unresolved. The ends were cut back, 7 bases at V and 4 bases at J, with 14 bases in the middle. The CDR3 spans 13 residues. Looked up from germline, CDR1 is LGHNA and CDR2 is YSLEER.